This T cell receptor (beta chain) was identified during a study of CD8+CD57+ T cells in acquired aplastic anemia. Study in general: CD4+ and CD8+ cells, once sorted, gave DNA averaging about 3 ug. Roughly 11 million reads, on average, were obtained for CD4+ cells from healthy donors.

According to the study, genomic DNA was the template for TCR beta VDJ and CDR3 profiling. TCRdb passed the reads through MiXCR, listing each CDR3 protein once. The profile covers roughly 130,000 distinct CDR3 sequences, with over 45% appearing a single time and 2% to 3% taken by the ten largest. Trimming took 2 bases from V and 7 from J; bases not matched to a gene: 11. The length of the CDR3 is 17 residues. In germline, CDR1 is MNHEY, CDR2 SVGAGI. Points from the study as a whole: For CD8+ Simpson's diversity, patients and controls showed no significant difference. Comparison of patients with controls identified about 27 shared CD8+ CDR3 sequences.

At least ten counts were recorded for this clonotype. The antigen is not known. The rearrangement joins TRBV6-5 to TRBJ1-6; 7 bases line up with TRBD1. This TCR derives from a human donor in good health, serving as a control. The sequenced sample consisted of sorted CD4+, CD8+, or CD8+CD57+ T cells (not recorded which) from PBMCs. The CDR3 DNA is TGTGCCAGCAGTTACCAACTTTGGGCAGGGGGAAATTCACCCCTCCACTTT. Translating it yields CASSYQLWAGGNSPLHF.